This T cell receptor beta chain was obtained from a study of T-cell memory formation after mild COVID-19. At the level of the study: TCR clusters mostly belonged to single donors. The study's findings and limits: CD4/CD8 balance held among clones contracting day 15 to 85, and later expanders leaned CD4+. CM and EM subsets held most contracting CD4+ clones; EMRA held CD8+ ones. Pre-infection memory carried some responding clones, suggesting that cross-reactive memory joined.

MiXCR, applied by TCRdb to the 5' RACE reads, yields one record per CDR3 protein. The profile shows roughly 250,000 distinct CDR3 sequences, around 15% of them singletons. This clonotype has just a few counts. Its antigen is undetermined. CDR1 and CDR2 from the germline V gene are SGHRS and YFSETQ. Between the trimmed V and J ends, which lost 5 bases and 0 bases, there was a span of 9 bases. This CDR3 is 14 amino acids long. This chain links TRBV5-1 with TRBJ1-3; no reliable D call. The TCR sequence derives from a man younger than 35 who had mild COVID-19 (a few samples of this study predate the infection). Cell type and time point are not known. The specimen sequenced was PBMCs or a T cell subset sorted from them (not recorded which). The CDR3 spells CASRDGFSGNTIYF. The CDR3 nucleotides are TGCGCCAGCAGGGACGGTTTCTCTGGAAACACCATATATTTT.